Following are 18 T cell receptor beta chains from one sample sequenced in a study of T cells in localized non-small cell lung cancer. Sequenced by immunoSEQ multiplex PCR; TCRdb stores in-frame clones only, minus some. The data hold around 30,000 clones, with 92% observed a single time. The starting material was peripheral blood mononuclear cells, obtained before any cancer treatment. The origin of the receptors is a woman aged 35-70 years with stage III lung adenocarcinoma.

V and J are TRBV27 and TRBJ2-7; unclear D gene. The germline gives CDR1 MNHEY, CDR2 SMNVEV (reference sequence). The length of the CDR3 is 11 residues. The V end was cut by 6 bases, the J end by 7 bases, with 10 bases between. CDR3 sequence (DNA): TGTGCCAGCAGATCTATGGCGGAGCAGTACTTC. Translated: CASRSMAEQYF.

In DNA form, the CDR3 reads TGTGCCAGCAGCGTTAGCGGGGGAAACACAGATACGCAGTATTTT. This codes for CASSVSGGNTDTQYF. J is TRBJ2-3 and V is TRBV7-2, with TRBD2 identical over 9 bases. CDR1 and CDR2 (germline): SGHTA, FQGNSA. The CDR3 runs to 15 residues. Trimming took 5 bases from V and 2 from J; bases not matched to a gene: 5.

V usage is TRBV27 and J usage is TRBJ1-1; D call uncertain. Germline V lookup: CDR1 MNHEY, CDR2 SMNVEV (reference sequence). The CDR3 has 12 amino acids. The V end was cut by 5 bases, the J end by 2 bases, with 6 bases between. The CDR3 DNA is TGTGCCAGCAGTACGGGAAACACTGAAGCTTTCTTT. Its translation: CASSTGNTEAFF.

The J gene is TRBJ2-5, the V gene TRBV28; D gene uncertain. The V gene's germline CDR1 is MDHEN and CDR2 SYDVKM. This CDR3 has 14 residues. Trimming took off 3 bases at V and 1 base at J, with 9 bases between the two ends. The chain's CDR3 is CASSLAKTQETQYF. Here the CDR3 DNA reads TGTGCCAGCAGTTTGGCTAAAACCCAAGAGACCCAGTACTTC.

This chain uses TRBV14 with TRBJ2-5; 7 bases agree with TRBD1. This CDR3 spans 13 amino acids. V gave up 4 bases and J gave up 5 bases; unmatched junction bases: 4. The germline V gene encodes CDR1 SGHDN and CDR2 FVKESK. DNA of the CDR3: TGTGCCAGCAGCCGAGACAGGGTTGAGACCCAGTACTTC. Its protein product is CASSRDRVETQYF.

The rearrangement uses TRBV5-4 and TRBJ2-7; 8 bases map to TRBD1. J gave up 4 bases and V 3 bases, and 9 bases lay outside the gene matches. Germline CDR1 and CDR2: SGHNT and YYREEE (reference sequence). CDR3 size: 15 residues. The CDR3 DNA is TGTGCCAGCAGCTCGGAGGGCAGGGGGCTTTACGAGCAGTACTTC. Translating gives CASSSEGRGLYEQYF. Full variable domain (outside the CDR3, taken from reference TRBV5-4 and TRBJ2-7): ETGVTQSPTHLIKTRGQQVTLRCSSQSGHNTVSWYQQALGQGPQFIFQYYREEENGRGNFPPRFSGLQFPNYSSELNVNALELDDSALYLCASSSEGRGLYEQYFGPGTRLTVT.

DNA for the CDR3: TGCAGCGTTGAAGACCCCGGACAGGGGTACACCGGGGAGCTGTTTTTT. This sequence encodes CSVEDPGQGYTGELFF. The chain combines TRBV29-1 with TRBJ2-2, with 9 bases matching TRBD1. CDR3 length equals 16 residues. Losses at the gene ends were 0 bases for V and 3 bases for J; bases not matched to a gene: 5. The germline CDR1 and CDR2 sequences are SQVTM and ANQGSEA.

Only one count was recorded for this clone. This chain links TRBV18 with TRBJ1-1; D remains ambiguous. Per germline, CDR1 KGHSH and CDR2 LQKENI. The V gene lost 3 bases and the J gene lost 8 bases, with 10 bases spanning the gap. The length of the CDR3 is 12 residues. CDR3 in DNA: TGTGCCAGCTCACCTCCCGAGGCAGAAGCTTTCTTT. It codes for CASSPPEAEAFF.

The rearrangement links TRBV7-6 to TRBJ2-7; D not resolved. The V and J ends lost 0 bases and 6 bases respectively, with 9 bases between them. The CDR3 sequence is 13 residues long. Germline CDR1 reads SGHVS; CDR2 reads FNYEAQ. The CDR3 here is CASSLAAQTEQYF. The DNA of the CDR3 is TGTGCCAGCAGCTTAGCGGCGCAGACCGAGCAGTACTTC.

This chain uses TRBV2 with TRBJ1-3, with D maybe TRBD1 (6 bases). The CDR3 length is 16 residues. The germline V gene encodes CDR1 SNHLY and CDR2 FYNNEI. V was cut by 3 bases and J by 0 bases, with 12 bases left in between. The DNA of the CDR3 is TGTGCCAGCAGTGAGCAGGGGCCTAACTCTGGAAACACCATATATTTT. Its protein is CASSEQGPNSGNTIYF.

The J gene is TRBJ2-7, the V gene TRBV28, with 8 nucleotides matching TRBD1. The V segment lost 3 bases and the J segment 0 bases; nucleotides outside the gene matches: 1. Per germline, CDR1 MDHEN and CDR2 SYDVKM. The CDR3 is 14 amino acids. The CDR3 nucleotides are TGTGCCAGCAGTTTCCAGGGGGCCTCCTACGAGCAGTACTTC. Amino acids: CASSFQGASYEQYF.

This chain's CDR3 is CATPGGAPSGNTIYF. The DNA for the CDR3 is TGTGCCACCCCTGGGGGGGCCCCCTCTGGAAACACCATATATTTT. The rearrangement uses TRBV11-2 and TRBJ1-3, with D possibly TRBD1 on 6 matching bases. V was shortened by 10 bases and J by 0 bases, with 16 bases between the two germline ends. Per the germline V gene, CDR1 is SGHAT and CDR2 is FQNNGV. The CDR3 has 15 amino acids.

The chain employs TRBV4-2 and TRBJ2-1; TRBD2 matches at 8 bases. V lost 0 bases, J lost 5 bases, and 0 bases stayed unmatched. CDR1 LGHNA and CDR2 YNFKEQ come from the germline V gene. The CDR3 covers 14 residues. The CDR3 region is CASSQETSDNEQFF. In DNA, the CDR3 is TGTGCCAGCAGCCAAGAGACTAGCGACAATGAGCAGTTCTTC.

J is TRBJ2-1 and V is TRBV9; TRBD1 matches 10 bases. Looked up from germline, CDR1 is SGDLS and CDR2 is YYNGEE. Unmatched junction bases numbered 2, after V lost 0 bases and J lost 8 bases. The CDR3 spans 14 residues. The CDR3 bases are TGTGCCAGCAGCGTAGGACAGGGGGCGTATGAGCAGTTCTTC. Protein sequence: CASSVGQGAYEQFF.

This rearrangement joins TRBV28 to TRBJ2-1, with D unresolved. In germline, CDR1 is MDHEN, CDR2 SYDVKM. The CDR3 sequence is 14 residues long. The V end lost 1 base, the J end lost 6 bases, and 10 bases lay between the germline ends. The CDR3 protein is CASSLLTYGNEQFF. The CDR3 region has the DNA TGTGCCAGCAGTTTATTGACTTACGGCAATGAGCAGTTCTTC. The full variable domain, in which reference TRBV28 and TRBJ2-1 provide the parts outside the CDR3, is DVKVTQSSRYLVKRTGEKVFLECVQDMDHENMFWYRQDPGLGLRLIYFSYDVKMKEKGDIPEGYSVSREKKERFSLILESASTNQTSMYLCASSLLTYGNEQFFGPGTRLTVL.

This chain links TRBV19 with TRBJ2-3; D gene ambiguous. Germline loops: CDR1 LNHDA, CDR2 SQIVND (reference sequence). Trimming cost V 2 bases and J 0 bases, with 9 bases left between them. This CDR3 has 15 residues. Here the CDR3 DNA reads TGTGCCAGTAGTATAACTGGGCCCAGCACAGATACGCAGTATTTT. Residues: CASSITGPSTDTQYF.

V usage is TRBV6-1 and J usage is TRBJ1-6; a possible D gene is TRBD1 (5 bases). Germline CDR1 reads MNHNS; CDR2 reads SASEGT. There are 15 residues in the CDR3. The V end was cut by 6 bases, the J end by 10 bases, with 19 bases between. The CDR3 nucleotides are TGTGCCAGCAGCCCTTACTGGGTTGGGGACTCACCCCTCCACTTT. This sequence encodes CASSPYWVGDSPLHF.

J is TRBJ2-5 and V is TRBV4-1, with 9 nucleotides matching TRBD1. Germline-derived CDR1 and CDR2 are MGHRA and YSYEKL. The CDR3 extends over 15 amino acids. The V segment lost 1 base and the J segment 5 bases; nucleotides outside the gene matches: 5. CDR3 protein: CASSQGQGGLETQYF. CDR3 DNA: TGCGCCAGCAGCCAAGGACAGGGGGGGTTGGAGACCCAGTACTTC.